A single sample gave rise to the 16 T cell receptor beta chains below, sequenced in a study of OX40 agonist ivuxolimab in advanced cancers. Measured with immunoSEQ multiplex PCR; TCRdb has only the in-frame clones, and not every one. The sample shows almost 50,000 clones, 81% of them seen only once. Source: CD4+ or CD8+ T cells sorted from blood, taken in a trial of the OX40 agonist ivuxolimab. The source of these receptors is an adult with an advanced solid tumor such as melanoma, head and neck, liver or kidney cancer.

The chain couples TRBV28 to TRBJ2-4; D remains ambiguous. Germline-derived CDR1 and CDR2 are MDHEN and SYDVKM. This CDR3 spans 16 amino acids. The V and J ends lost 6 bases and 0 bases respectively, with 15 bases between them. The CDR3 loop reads CASSRTQNLAKNIQYF. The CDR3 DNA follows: TGTGCCAGCAGCCGCACACAGAATCTAGCCAAAAACATTCAGTACTTC.

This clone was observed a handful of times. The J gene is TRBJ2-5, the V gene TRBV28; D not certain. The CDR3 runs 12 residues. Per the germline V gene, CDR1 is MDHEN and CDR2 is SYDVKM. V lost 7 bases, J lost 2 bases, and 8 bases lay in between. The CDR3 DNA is TGTGCCAGCACTCATCTACAAGAGACCCAGTACTTC. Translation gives CASTHLQETQYF.

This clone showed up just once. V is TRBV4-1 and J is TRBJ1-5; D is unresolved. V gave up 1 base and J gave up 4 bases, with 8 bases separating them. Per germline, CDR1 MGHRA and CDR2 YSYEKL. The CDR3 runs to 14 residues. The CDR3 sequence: CASSQVTANQPQHF. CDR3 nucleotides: TGCGCCAGCAGCCAAGTTACAGCAAATCAGCCCCAGCATTTT.

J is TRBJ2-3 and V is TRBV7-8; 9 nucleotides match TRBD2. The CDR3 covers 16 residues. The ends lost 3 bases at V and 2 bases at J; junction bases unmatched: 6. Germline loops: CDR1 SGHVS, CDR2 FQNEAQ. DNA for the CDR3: TGTGCCAGCAGCTTTGGGCTAGCGGGGTACACAGATACGCAGTATTTT. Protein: CASSFGLAGYTDTQYF.

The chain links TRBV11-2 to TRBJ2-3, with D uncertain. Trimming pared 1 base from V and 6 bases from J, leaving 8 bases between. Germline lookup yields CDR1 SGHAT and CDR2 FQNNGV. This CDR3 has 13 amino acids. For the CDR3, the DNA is TGTGCCAGCAGCTTAGGTCTGCCGGATACGCAGTATTTT. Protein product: CASSLGLPDTQYF. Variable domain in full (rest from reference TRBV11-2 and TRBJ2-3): EAGVAQSPRYKIIEKRQSVAFWCNPISGHATLYWYQQILGQGPKLLIQFQNNGVVDDSQLPKDRFSAERLKGVDSTLKIQPAKLEDSAVYLCASSLGLPDTQYFGPGTRLTVL.

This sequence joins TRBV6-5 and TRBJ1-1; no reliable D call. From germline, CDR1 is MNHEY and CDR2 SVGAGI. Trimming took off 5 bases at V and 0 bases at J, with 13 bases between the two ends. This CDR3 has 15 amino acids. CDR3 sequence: CASSVSSRMNTEAFF. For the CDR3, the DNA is TGTGCCAGCAGTGTTTCTTCCCGTATGAACACTGAAGCTTTCTTT.

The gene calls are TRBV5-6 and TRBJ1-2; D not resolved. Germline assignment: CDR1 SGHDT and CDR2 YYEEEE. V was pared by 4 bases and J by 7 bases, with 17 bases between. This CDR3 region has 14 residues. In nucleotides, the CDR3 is TGTGCCAGCAGCCCGACGGACGGGTGGTCTGGCTACACCTTC. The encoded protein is CASSPTDGWSGYTF.

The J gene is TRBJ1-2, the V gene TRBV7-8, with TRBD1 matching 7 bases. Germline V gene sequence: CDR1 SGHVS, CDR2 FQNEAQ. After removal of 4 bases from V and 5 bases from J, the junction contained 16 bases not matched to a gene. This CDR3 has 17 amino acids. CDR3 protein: CASSSRDSESFRYGYTF. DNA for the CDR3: TGTGCCAGCAGCTCCAGGGACAGTGAATCCTTTAGATATGGCTACACCTTC. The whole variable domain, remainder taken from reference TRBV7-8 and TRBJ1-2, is GAGVSQSPRYKVAKRGQDVALRCDPISGHVSLFWYQQALGQGPEFLTYFQNEAQLDKSGLPSDRFFAERPEGSVSTLKIQRTQQEDSAVYLCASSSRDSESFRYGYTFGSGTRLTVV.

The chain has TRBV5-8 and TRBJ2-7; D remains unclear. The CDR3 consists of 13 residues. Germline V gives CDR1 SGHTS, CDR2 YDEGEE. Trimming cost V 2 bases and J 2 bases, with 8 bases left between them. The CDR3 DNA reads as TGTGCCAGCAGCTTCGGTAGGGCCTACGAGCAGTACTTC. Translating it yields CASSFGRAYEQYF.

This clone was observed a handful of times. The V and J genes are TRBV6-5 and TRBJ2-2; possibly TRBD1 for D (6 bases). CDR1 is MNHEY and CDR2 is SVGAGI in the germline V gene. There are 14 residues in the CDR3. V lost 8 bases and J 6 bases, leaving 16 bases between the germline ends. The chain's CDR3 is CASSQGGEAGELFF. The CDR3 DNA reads TGTGCCAGCTCCCAAGGGGGTGAAGCCGGGGAGCTGTTTTTT.

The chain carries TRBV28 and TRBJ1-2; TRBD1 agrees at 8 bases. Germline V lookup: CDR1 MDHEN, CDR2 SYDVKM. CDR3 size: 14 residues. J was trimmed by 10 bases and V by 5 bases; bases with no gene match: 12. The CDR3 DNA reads TGTGCCAGCAGTCCCCTAGGACAGGGACTCGACTACACCTTC. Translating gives CASSPLGQGLDYTF.

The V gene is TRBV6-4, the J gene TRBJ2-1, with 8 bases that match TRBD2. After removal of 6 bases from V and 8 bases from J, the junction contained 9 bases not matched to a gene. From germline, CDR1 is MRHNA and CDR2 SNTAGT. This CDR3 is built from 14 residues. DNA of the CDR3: TGTGCCAGCAGCCCGGGACTAGAAAGGGATGAGCAGTTCTTC. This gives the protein CASSPGLERDEQFF.

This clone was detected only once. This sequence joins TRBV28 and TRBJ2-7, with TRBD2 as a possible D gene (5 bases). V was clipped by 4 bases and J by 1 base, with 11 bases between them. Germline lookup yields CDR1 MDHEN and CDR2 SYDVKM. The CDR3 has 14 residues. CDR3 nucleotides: TGTGCCAGCAGTTGGGAAGGCGGGTCCTACGAGCAGTACTTC. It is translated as CASSWEGGSYEQYF.

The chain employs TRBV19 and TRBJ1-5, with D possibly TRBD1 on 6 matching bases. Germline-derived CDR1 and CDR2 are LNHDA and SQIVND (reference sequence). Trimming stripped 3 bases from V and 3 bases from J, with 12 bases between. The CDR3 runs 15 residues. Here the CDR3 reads CASSIWAGDNQPQHF. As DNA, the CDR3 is TGTGCCAGTAGTATTTGGGCAGGGGACAATCAGCCCCAGCATTTT.

CDR3: CASSYGAGVSYGYTF. The CDR3 DNA sequence: TGTGCCAGCAGTTACGGCGCAGGCGTATCCTATGGCTACACCTTC. The rearrangement links TRBV6-5 to TRBJ1-2; D remains ambiguous. Trimming cost V 2 bases and J 4 bases, with 14 bases left between them. Germline lookup yields CDR1 MNHEY and CDR2 SVGAGI. This CDR3 region has 15 residues.

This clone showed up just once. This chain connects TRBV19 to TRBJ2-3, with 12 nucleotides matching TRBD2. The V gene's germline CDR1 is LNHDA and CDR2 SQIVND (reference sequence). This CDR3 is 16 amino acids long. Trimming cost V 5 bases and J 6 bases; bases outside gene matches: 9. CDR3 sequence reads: CASSALAGGNTDTQYF. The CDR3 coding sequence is TGTGCCAGTAGTGCCCTAGCGGGAGGGAACACCGATACGCAGTATTTT.